These 15 T cell receptor beta chains originate from one sample sequenced in a study of blood T cell repertoires in COVID-19 (dated by TCRdb to about 2020). Libraries were built with the immunoSEQ multiplex PCR assay. TCRdb provides this immuneACCESS table in a form limited to in-frame rearrangements. Some clones are lacking; in checked studies, under half of them reflect an unresolved V gene, and why the rest are absent is not known. The sample yields about 240,000 clones; around four fifths were counted once. Of the sample, 6% to 7% is held by the ten largest clones. Input material: peripheral blood. The receptor source for this set is a woman aged 60-75 years with active or convalescent COVID-19.

This clone came up once. The genes are TRBV6-5 and TRBJ2-3; 9 positions match TRBD2. The length of the CDR3 is 15 residues. The V gene's germline CDR1 is MNHEY and CDR2 SVGAGI. The trim removed 3 bases at V and 4 bases at J, leaving 5 bases unmatched. The CDR3 spells CASSYGLAGSDTQYF. Here the CDR3 DNA reads TGTGCCAGCAGTTATGGGCTAGCGGGGTCAGATACGCAGTATTTT.

This CDR3 reads CASSPRGAGHEQFF. CDR3 nucleotide sequence: TGTGCCAGCAGCCCCCGCGGGGCCGGACATGAGCAGTTCTTC. The chain recombines TRBV3-1 (or the pseudogene TRBV3-2) with TRBJ2-1; maybe TRBD2 (6 bases). CDR1 and CDR2 (germline): LGHDT, YNNKEL (reference sequence). The CDR3 is made up of 14 amino acids. The V end was cut by 4 bases, the J end by 8 bases, with 15 bases between.

This CDR3 is CASSYSAVMNTEAFF. CDR3 nucleotide sequence: TGTGCCAGCAGTTACTCGGCAGTAATGAACACTGAAGCTTTCTTT. The chain joins TRBV6-5 to TRBJ1-1, with unresolved D. Trimming removed 0 bases at V and 0 bases at J, with 8 bases between. Looked up from germline, CDR1 is MNHEY and CDR2 is SVGAGI. CDR3 length: 15 amino acids.

This chain uses TRBV11-1 with TRBJ2-1, with D perhaps matching TRBD2 (5 bases). Germline V gene sequence: CDR1 SGHAT, CDR2 FQDESV (reference sequence). Trimming cost V 7 bases and J 1 base, with 14 bases left between them. There are 15 residues in the CDR3. Here the CDR3 reads CASTQDWSSYNEQFF. The CDR3 DNA is TGTGCCAGCACCCAGGACTGGTCTTCCTACAATGAGCAGTTCTTC.

This chain links TRBV24-1 with TRBJ2-7; D remains ambiguous. Germline V gene sequence: CDR1 KGHDR, CDR2 SFDVKD. The ends were cut back, 4 bases at V and 2 bases at J, with 8 bases in the middle. This CDR3 is built from 13 residues. For the CDR3, the DNA is TGTGCCACCAGTGAGGCAGGAACCTACGAGCAGTACTTC. This sequence encodes CATSEAGTYEQYF.

This chain uses TRBV9 with TRBJ2-5, with 7 positions matching TRBD2. The V and J ends lost 4 bases and 2 bases, in that order; junction bases with no gene match: 8. This CDR3 is 15 amino acids long. The germline CDR1 and CDR2 sequences are SGDLS and YYNGEE. CDR3 amino acids: CASSLTGGLQETQYF. The CDR3 coding sequence is TGTGCCAGCAGCCTGACGGGAGGCCTGCAAGAGACCCAGTACTTC.

The CDR3 loop is CASSFEQGSYNEQFF. DNA for the CDR3: TGTGCCAGCAGCTTCGAACAGGGTTCCTACAATGAGCAGTTCTTC. The chain couples TRBV11-2 to TRBJ2-1; possibly TRBD1 for D (6 bases). Trimming removed 3 bases at V and 1 base at J, with 10 bases between. The CDR3 consists of 15 residues. Germline V gene data show CDR1 as SGHAT and CDR2 as FQNNGV.

This clone showed up just once. The V gene is TRBV5-4, the J gene TRBJ1-2, with D possibly TRBD1 on 5 matching bases. Germline V lookup: CDR1 SGHNT, CDR2 YYREEE (reference sequence). Trimming took 2 bases from V and 7 from J, leaving 15 bases between them. The length of the CDR3 is 14 residues. CDR3 protein: CASSLGAPDGGYTF. CDR3 in DNA: TGTGCCAGCAGCTTAGGGGCACCAGACGGTGGCTACACCTTC.

The chain carries TRBV5-1 and TRBJ1-1; tentatively, D is TRBD1 (5 bases). The CDR3 consists of 13 residues. Per germline, CDR1 SGHRS and CDR2 YFSETQ. V lost 6 bases, J lost 0 bases, and 9 bases lay in between. CDR3 region: CASTDSMNTEAFF. Here the CDR3 DNA reads TGCGCCAGCACCGACAGTATGAACACTGAAGCTTTCTTT.

V usage is TRBV7-9 and J usage is TRBJ2-3; TRBD1 aligns across 7 bases. The CDR3 consists of 19 residues. Germline trimming cut 0 bases from V and 2 bases from J; bases unmatched to any gene: 14. CDR1 SEHNR and CDR2 FQNEAQ come from the germline V gene (reference sequence). The CDR3 region has the DNA TGTGCCAGCAGCTTAGCTAGTCTTCCGGGACAGATTTTCACAGATACGCAGTATTTT. Protein: CASSLASLPGQIFTDTQYF.

This chain joins TRBV14 and TRBJ2-3; TRBD2 matches 7 bases. Trimming at V came to 4 bases and at J to 3 bases, leaving 10 bases not matched to a gene. Germline lookup yields CDR1 SGHDN and CDR2 FVKESK. The CDR3 totals 16 residues. CDR3 sequence: CASSRDPGLSTDTQYF. The CDR3 region has the DNA TGTGCCAGCAGCCGAGATCCGGGACTAAGTACAGATACGCAGTATTTT.

To note about this clone: This sample also contains other DNA sequences that code for the same CDR3. The rearrangement links TRBV6-1 to TRBJ1-5; D is perhaps TRBD1 (5 bases). Germline V gene data show CDR1 as MNHNS and CDR2 as SASEGT. The length of the CDR3 is 13 residues. The V end lost 2 bases, the J end lost 4 bases, and 6 bases lay between the germline ends. CDR3 bases: TGTGCCAGCAGTGAACAGGGAAATCAGCCCCAGCATTTT. Its translation: CASSEQGNQPQHF.

This chain joins TRBV6-5 and TRBJ2-1; TRBD1 is a possible D gene (5 bases). The germline V gene encodes CDR1 MNHEY and CDR2 SVGAGI. The CDR3 contains 11 residues. Between the trimmed V and J ends, which lost 5 bases and 13 bases, there was a span of 12 bases. CDR3 region: CASSQGALQFF. The CDR3 DNA follows: TGTGCCAGCAGTCAGGGCGCGTTACAGTTCTTC.

This chain links TRBV5-1 with TRBJ2-3; a possible D gene is TRBD2 (5 bases). This CDR3 comprises 17 residues. Trimming removed 4 bases at V and 4 bases at J, with 22 bases between. The germline V gene encodes CDR1 SGHRS and CDR2 YFSETQ. The CDR3 DNA follows: TGCGCCAGCAGCCGTACCCTGACTATCCCCGGAGCAGATACGCAGTATTTT. It translates to CASSRTLTIPGADTQYF.

The V and J genes are TRBV11-2 and TRBJ2-7, with TRBD1 identical over 7 bases. This CDR3 contains 13 residues. Germline values: CDR1 SGHAT, CDR2 FQNNGV. Losses at the gene ends were 3 bases for V and 3 bases for J; bases not matched to a gene: 2. The chain's CDR3 is CASSFDRVYEQYV. The DNA of the CDR3 is TGTGCCAGCAGCTTCGACAGGGTCTACGAGCAGTACGTC.